This T cell receptor (beta chain) was profiled in a study of cytomegalovirus exposure and HLA in healthy donors. Study-level findings and limits: In vitro assays verified that a few CMV-associated chains recognized CMV antigens specifically.

This CDR3 has 16 residues. Germline CDR1 is SGHDT and CDR2 is YYEEEE. V trimming: 4 bases; J trimming: 2 bases; junction bases outside the gene matches: 3. With regard to this clone: Its antigen is unknown.

The study ran its PCR with 60 Vbeta and 13 Jbeta primers. The method was immunoSEQ multiplex PCR; TCRdb's version includes in-frame clones alone and lacks a portion of them. The sample lists roughly 120,000 clones; under 90% were seen once. The origin of this receptor is a woman aged 30 to 39 in good health and CMV-seronegative. Sample: PBMCs. J is TRBJ2-3 and V is TRBV5-6; 14 bases align to TRBD2. The CDR3 here is CASSKGLAGDTDTQYF. The CDR3 bases are TGTGCCAGCAGCAAGGGACTAGCGGGAGACACAGATACGCAGTATTTT.